This T cell receptor (beta chain) was identified in a study of post-analysis software for immune sequencing data. Overall study findings and caveats: Controls had significantly higher normalized Chao1 diversity than multiple sclerosis patients.

cDNA libraries for TCR beta contained unique molecular identifiers. One entry per CDR3 protein results from TCRdb running MiXCR on the PCR reads. The sample has 380,000 or so distinct CDR3 sequences, approximately 33% seen once. This clonotype has just a few counts. Its antigen remains unknown. This clonotype was obtained from a girl between 5 and 17 years old with multiple sclerosis. Sequenced: blood.

CDR3 region: CASSQAGTLEQYF. As DNA, the CDR3 is TGTGCCAGCAGCCAAGCCGGAACCCTCGAGCAGTACTTC. The chain employs TRBV14 and TRBJ2-5; unclear D gene. With the DNA end fitting TRBJ2-7 better, the J assignment may be wrong. This CDR3 region has 13 residues. Germline CDR1 is SGHDN and CDR2 is FVKESK.